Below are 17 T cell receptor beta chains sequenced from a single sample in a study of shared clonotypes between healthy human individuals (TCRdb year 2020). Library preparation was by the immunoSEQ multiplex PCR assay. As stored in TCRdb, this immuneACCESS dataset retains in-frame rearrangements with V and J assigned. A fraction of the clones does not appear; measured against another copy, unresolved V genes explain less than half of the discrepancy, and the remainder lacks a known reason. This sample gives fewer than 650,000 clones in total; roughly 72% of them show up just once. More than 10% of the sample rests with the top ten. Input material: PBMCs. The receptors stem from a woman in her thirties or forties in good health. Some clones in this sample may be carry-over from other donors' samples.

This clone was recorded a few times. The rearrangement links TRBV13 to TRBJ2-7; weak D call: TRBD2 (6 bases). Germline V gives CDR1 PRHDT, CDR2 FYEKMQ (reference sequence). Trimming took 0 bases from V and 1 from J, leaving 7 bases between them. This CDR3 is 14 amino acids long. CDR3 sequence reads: CASSLGGGSYEQYF. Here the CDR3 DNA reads TGTGCCAGCAGCTTAGGGGGAGGATCCTACGAGCAGTACTTC.

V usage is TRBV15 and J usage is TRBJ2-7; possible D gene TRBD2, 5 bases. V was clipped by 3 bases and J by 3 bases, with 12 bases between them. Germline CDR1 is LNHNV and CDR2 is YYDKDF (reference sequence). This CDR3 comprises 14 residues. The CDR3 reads CATSSGSLLYEQYF. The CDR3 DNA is TGTGCCACCAGCAGTGGGAGCCTCCTCTACGAGCAGTACTTC.

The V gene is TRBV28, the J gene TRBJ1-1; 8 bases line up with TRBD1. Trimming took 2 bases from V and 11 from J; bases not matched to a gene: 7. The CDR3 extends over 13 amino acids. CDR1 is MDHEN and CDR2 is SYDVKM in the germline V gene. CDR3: CASSLRTGNWAFF. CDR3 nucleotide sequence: TGTGCCAGCAGTTTAAGGACAGGGAATTGGGCTTTCTTT.

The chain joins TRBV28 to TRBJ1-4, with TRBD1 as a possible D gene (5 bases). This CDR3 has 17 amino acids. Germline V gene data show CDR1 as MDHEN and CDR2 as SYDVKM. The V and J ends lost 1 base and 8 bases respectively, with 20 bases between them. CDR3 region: CASSLFPMGDQREKLFF. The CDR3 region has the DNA TGTGCCAGCAGTTTATTCCCCATGGGGGATCAGCGCGAAAAACTGTTTTTT.

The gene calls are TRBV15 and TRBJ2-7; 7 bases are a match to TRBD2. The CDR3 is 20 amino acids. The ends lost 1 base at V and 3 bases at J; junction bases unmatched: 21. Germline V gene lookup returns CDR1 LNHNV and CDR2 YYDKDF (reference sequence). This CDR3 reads CATSRGVRVLAAGGNYEQYF. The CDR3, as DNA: TGTGCCACCAGCAGAGGTGTGAGGGTGTTAGCGGCCGGGGGGAACTACGAGCAGTACTTC.

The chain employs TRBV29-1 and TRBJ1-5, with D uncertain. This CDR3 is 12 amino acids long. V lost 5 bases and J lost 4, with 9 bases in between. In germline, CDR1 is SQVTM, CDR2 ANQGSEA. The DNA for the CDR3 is TGCAGCGTTCAGTCGGGGAATCAGCCCCAGCATTTT. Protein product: CSVQSGNQPQHF.

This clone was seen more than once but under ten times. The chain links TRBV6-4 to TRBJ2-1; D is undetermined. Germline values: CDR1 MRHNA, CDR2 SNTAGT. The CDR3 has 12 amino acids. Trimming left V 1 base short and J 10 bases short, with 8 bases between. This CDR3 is CASSDFGGEQFF. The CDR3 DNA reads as TGTGCCAGCAGTGACTTTGGCGGCGAGCAGTTCTTC.

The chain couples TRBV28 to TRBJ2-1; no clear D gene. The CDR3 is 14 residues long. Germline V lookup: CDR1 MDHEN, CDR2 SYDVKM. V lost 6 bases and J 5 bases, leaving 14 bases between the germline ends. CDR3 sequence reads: CASSRAQSDNEQFF. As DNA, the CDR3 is TGTGCCAGCAGCCGGGCGCAGAGTGACAATGAGCAGTTCTTC.

The CDR3 spells CASRRTGTVTDTQYF. CDR3 in DNA: TGTGCCAGCAGGCGGACGGGCACCGTCACAGATACGCAGTATTTT. This sequence joins TRBV7-3 and TRBJ2-3; D not resolved. V shed 6 bases and J shed 2 bases, with 15 bases lying between them. The germline V gene has CDR1 SGHTA and CDR2 FQGTGA. The CDR3 length is 15 residues.

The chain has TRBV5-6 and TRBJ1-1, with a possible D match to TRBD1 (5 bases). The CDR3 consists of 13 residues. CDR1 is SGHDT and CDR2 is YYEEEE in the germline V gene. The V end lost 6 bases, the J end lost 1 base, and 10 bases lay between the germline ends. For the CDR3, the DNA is TGTGCCAGCACGGGCGGGGGGAACACTGAAGCTTTCTTT. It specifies CASTGGGNTEAFF.

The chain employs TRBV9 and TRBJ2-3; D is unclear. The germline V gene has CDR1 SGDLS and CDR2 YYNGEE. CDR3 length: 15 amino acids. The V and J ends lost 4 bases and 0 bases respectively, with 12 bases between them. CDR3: CASSRQQLSTDTQYF. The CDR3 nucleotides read TGTGCCAGCAGCCGGCAGCAATTAAGCACAGATACGCAGTATTTT.

CDR3 coding DNA: TGTGCCAGCAGCAACCCCCCTCCCCGGGGGGCCGGGACAGGCGTTAATAGCAATCAGCCCCAGCATTTT. Translation: CASSNPPPRGAGTGVNSNQPQHF. V and J are TRBV21-1 and TRBJ1-5; TRBD1 is taken as the D call from the table, unchecked against the DNA. TRBV21-1 is listed as a pseudogene. The CDR3 loop spans 23 amino acids.

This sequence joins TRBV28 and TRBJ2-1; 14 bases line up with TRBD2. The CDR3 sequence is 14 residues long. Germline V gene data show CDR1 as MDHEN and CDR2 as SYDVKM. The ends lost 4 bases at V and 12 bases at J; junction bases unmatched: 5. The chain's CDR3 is CASSSGLAGGRQFF. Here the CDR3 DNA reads TGTGCCAGCAGTTCTGGACTAGCGGGGGGTCGGCAGTTCTTC.

The CDR3 DNA is TGTGCCAGCACGAGGGAGTTGGGAGATACGCAGTATTTT. Translation gives CASTRELGDTQYF. The chain recombines TRBV28 with TRBJ2-3; D possibly corresponds to TRBD2 (5 bases). Trimming cost V 7 bases and J 5 bases, with 13 bases left between them. The CDR3 loop spans 13 amino acids. CDR1 and CDR2 (germline): MDHEN, SYDVKM.

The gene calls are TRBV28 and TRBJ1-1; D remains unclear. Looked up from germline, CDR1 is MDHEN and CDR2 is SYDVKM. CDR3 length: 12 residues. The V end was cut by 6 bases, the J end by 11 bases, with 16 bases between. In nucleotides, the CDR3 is TGTGCCAGCAGCCGCCTAGGGTCTAGGGCTTTCTTT. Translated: CASSRLGSRAFF.

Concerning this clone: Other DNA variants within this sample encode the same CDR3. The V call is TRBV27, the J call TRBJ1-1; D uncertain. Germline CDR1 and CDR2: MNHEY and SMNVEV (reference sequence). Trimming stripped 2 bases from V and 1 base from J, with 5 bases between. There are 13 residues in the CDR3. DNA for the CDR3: TGTGCCAGCAGTTTAGGCAGGAACACTGAAGCTTTCTTT. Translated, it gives CASSLGRNTEAFF.

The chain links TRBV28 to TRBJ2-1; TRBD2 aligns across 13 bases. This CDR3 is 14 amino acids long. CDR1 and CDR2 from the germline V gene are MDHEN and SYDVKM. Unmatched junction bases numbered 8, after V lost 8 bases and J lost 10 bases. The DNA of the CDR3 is TGTGCCAGCCAGACTAGCGGGAGGATAGGCGAGCAGTTCTTC. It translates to CASQTSGRIGEQFF.